The sequence of this TCR beta chain was determined in a study of blood T cell repertoires in COVID-19. As for the study in general: COVID-19 samples, acute and convalescent, were from the United States, Italy and Spain. Sources were T cells, B-cell-depleted T cells, or PBMCs; the material itself was cDNA or gDNA.

The table came from immunoSEQ multiplex PCR; TCRdb's copy has only in-frame clones and leaves some out. The table records 150,000 or so clones, approximately 80% of them present only once. V shed 6 bases and J shed 1 base, with 15 bases lying between them. This CDR3 contains 14 residues. Germline-derived CDR1 and CDR2 are SQVTM and ANQGSEA. The TCR sequence derives from a man aged 55 to 70 with active or convalescent COVID-19. The source material was peripheral blood. This chain uses TRBV29-1 with TRBJ1-1; maybe TRBD1 (5 bases). The CDR3 sequence: CSVARQQENTEAFF. The CDR3 nucleotides read TGCAGCGTCGCTAGACAGCAGGAGAACACTGAAGCTTTCTTT. Variable domain in full (rest from reference TRBV29-1 and TRBJ1-1): SAVISQKPSRDICQRGTSLTIQCQVDSQVTMMFWYRQQPGQSLTLIATANQGSEATYESGFVIDKFPISRPNLTFSTLTVSNMSPEDSSIYLCSVARQQENTEAFFGQGTRLTVV.